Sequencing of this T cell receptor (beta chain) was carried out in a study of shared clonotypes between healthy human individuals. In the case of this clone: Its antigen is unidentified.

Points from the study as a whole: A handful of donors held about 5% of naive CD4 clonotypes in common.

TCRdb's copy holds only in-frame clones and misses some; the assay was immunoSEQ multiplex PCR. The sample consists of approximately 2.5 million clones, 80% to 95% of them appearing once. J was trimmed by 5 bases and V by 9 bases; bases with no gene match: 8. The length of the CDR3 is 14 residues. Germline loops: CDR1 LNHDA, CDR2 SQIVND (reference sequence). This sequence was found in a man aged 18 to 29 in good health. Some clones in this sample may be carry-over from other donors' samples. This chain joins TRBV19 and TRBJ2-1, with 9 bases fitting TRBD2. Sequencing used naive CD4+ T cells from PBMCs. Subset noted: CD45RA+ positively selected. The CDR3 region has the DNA TGTGCCAGCACGACTAGCGGAAAACACAATGAGCAGTTCTTC. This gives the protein CASTTSGKHNEQFF.